These 6 T cell receptor beta chains originate from one sample sequenced in a study of T cell responses to AZD1222 COVID-19 vaccine. The method was immunoSEQ multiplex PCR; TCRdb's version includes in-frame clones alone and lacks a portion of them. The data show 150,000 or so clones, about 91% seen once. Sequencing was performed on peripheral blood, taken 28 days after the second AZD1222 dose. These TCRs come from an adult who received the AZD1222 COVID-19 vaccine.

This chain joins TRBV9 and TRBJ1-2; D is undetermined. Between the trimmed V and J ends, which lost 3 bases and 8 bases, there was a span of 17 bases. CDR3 length: 14 amino acids. Germline V gene lookup returns CDR1 SGDLS and CDR2 YYNGEE. The CDR3 sequence: CASSAPGPLGGYTF. CDR3 coding DNA: TGTGCCAGCAGCGCGCCCGGGCCTCTGGGGGGCTACACCTTC.

The V gene is TRBV15, the J gene TRBJ1-2; D may be TRBD1 (5 bases). V gave up 6 bases and J gave up 3 bases, with 5 bases separating them. The germline CDR1 and CDR2 sequences are LNHNV and YYDKDF (reference sequence). This CDR3 comprises 11 residues. The CDR3 DNA reads TGTGCCACCAGAGGGGACTATGGCTACACCTTC. Its translation: CATRGDYGYTF.

The chain uses TRBV7-2 and TRBJ1-6, with D possibly TRBD1 on 5 matching bases. This CDR3 is built from 16 residues. Germline loops: CDR1 SGHTA, CDR2 FQGNSA. The V gene lost 1 base and the J gene lost 6 bases, with 13 bases spanning the gap. CDR3 sequence reads: CASSLVLQVSNSPLHF. CDR3 DNA sequence: TGTGCCAGCAGCTTAGTCCTACAGGTCTCTAATTCACCCCTCCACTTT.

The chain has TRBV6-2 or TRBV6-3 and TRBJ1-3; 8 bases match TRBD1. Unmatched junction bases numbered 2, after V lost 6 bases and J lost 4 bases. Germline CDR1 reads MNHEY; CDR2 reads SVGEGT. The CDR3 is 13 amino acids. The chain's CDR3 is CASSRGQGNTIYF. CDR3 sequence (DNA): TGTGCCAGCAGCAGGGGGCAAGGAAACACCATATATTTT.

The chain is built from TRBV7-9 and TRBJ2-3, with 8 bases matching TRBD1. J was trimmed by 1 base and V by 2 bases; bases with no gene match: 11. This CDR3 contains 18 residues. Germline CDR1 SEHNR, CDR2 FQNEAQ (reference sequence). The CDR3 spells CASSLLQGVWGGTDTQYF. The CDR3 DNA reads TGTGCCAGCAGCTTATTACAGGGGGTATGGGGCGGCACAGATACGCAGTATTTT.

This clone was seen a handful of times. The rearrangement uses TRBV19 and TRBJ1-5, with D perhaps TRBD1 (5 bases). Germline CDR1 is LNHDA and CDR2 is SQIVND (reference sequence). V lost 5 bases, J lost 4 bases, and 12 bases lay in between. The length of the CDR3 is 14 residues. The CDR3 reads CASSPRDSNQPQHF. As DNA, the CDR3 is TGTGCCAGTAGTCCCCGGGACTCAAATCAGCCCCAGCATTTT.